This is a list of T cell receptor beta chains from one sample in a study of T cells in localized non-small cell lung cancer. Produced via immunoSEQ multiplex PCR; TCRdb's table is partial and in-frame only. Among about 41,000 clones listed, 83% were seen once. The source material was PBMCs, sampled before any cancer treatment. The receptors come from a man aged 40 to 69 with stage II lung adenocarcinoma. Both conserved end residues are part of each CDR3. The order of the fields is V gene, clone size, J gene, D gene, CDR3 protein, CDR3 DNA. A D gene is named only where the DNA matches it firmly. Clone size is given for some rows only: seen once, a few or many times, or a class if the clone is expanded.

v_call: TRBV7-9
clone_size: -
j_call: TRBJ2-7
d_call: TRBD2
cdr3_aa: CASSLREFYEQYF
cdr3_nt: TGTGCCAGCAGTCTGCGGGAGTTCTACGAGCAGTACTTC

v_call: TRBV19
clone_size: -
j_call: TRBJ1-1
d_call: TRBD1
cdr3_aa: CASGTVNTEAFF
cdr3_nt: TGTGCCAGCGGGACAGTGAACACTGAAGCTTTCTTT

v_call: TRBV6-5
clone_size: -
j_call: TRBJ2-7
d_call: TRBD2
cdr3_aa: CASSPSGKNEQYF
cdr3_nt: TGTGCCAGCAGCCCTAGCGGGAAAAACGAGCAGTACTTC

v_call: TRBV19
clone_size: few
j_call: TRBJ2-7
d_call: -
cdr3_aa: CASTRTGQNYEQYF
cdr3_nt: TGTGCCAGTACCCGAACCGGACAGAACTACGAGCAGTACTTC

v_call: TRBV10-3
clone_size: -
j_call: TRBJ1-3
d_call: -
cdr3_aa: CAISELGRGSGNTIYF
cdr3_nt: TGTGCCATCAGTGAGTTGGGCCGCGGCTCTGGAAACACCATATATTTT

v_call: TRBV27
clone_size: once
j_call: TRBJ1-6
d_call: -
cdr3_aa: CASCVGGDRRYSPLHF
cdr3_nt: TGTGCCAGCTGTGTCGGGGGGGACCGGAGATACTCACCCCTCCACTTT

v_call: TRBV2
clone_size: -
j_call: TRBJ2-7
d_call: TRBD2
cdr3_aa: CASSEGRGGEKQYF
cdr3_nt: TGTGCCAGCAGTGAAGGCCGGGGGGGTGAAAAGCAGTACTTC

v_call: TRBV28
clone_size: -
j_call: TRBJ1-6
d_call: TRBD1
cdr3_aa: CASTPGGLKNSPLHF
cdr3_nt: TGTGCCAGCACCCCAGGGGGACTGAAAAATTCACCCCTCCACTTT

v_call: TRBV19
clone_size: -
j_call: TRBJ1-2
d_call: TRBD1
cdr3_aa: CATKQGVDGYTF
cdr3_nt: TGTGCCACAAAACAGGGGGTCGATGGCTACACCTTC

v_call: TRBV5-1
clone_size: -
j_call: TRBJ2-7
d_call: -
cdr3_aa: CASSLGAGRQYF
cdr3_nt: TGCGCCAGCAGCTTGGGGGCAGGGCGGCAGTACTTC

v_call: TRBV28
clone_size: -
j_call: TRBJ2-7
d_call: -
cdr3_aa: CASSATGEQYF
cdr3_nt: TGTGCCAGCAGTGCCACTGGTGAGCAGTACTTC

v_call: TRBV4-2
clone_size: -
j_call: TRBJ2-7
d_call: -
cdr3_aa: CASSQARDATYEQYF
cdr3_nt: TGTGCCAGCAGCCAAGCGAGGGACGCCACCTACGAGCAGTACTTC

v_call: TRBV29-1
clone_size: -
j_call: TRBJ2-2
d_call: TRBD1
cdr3_aa: CSVEEQGATGELFF
cdr3_nt: TGCAGCGTTGAAGAGCAGGGGGCCACCGGGGAGCTGTTTTTT

v_call: TRBV18
clone_size: -
j_call: TRBJ2-7
d_call: -
cdr3_aa: CASSLSYEQYF
cdr3_nt: TGTGCCAGCTCACTTTCCTACGAGCAGTACTTC

v_call: TRBV2
clone_size: -
j_call: TRBJ1-5
d_call: -
cdr3_aa: CASSPWVGRQPQHF
cdr3_nt: TGTGCCAGCAGTCCTTGGGTAGGCCGTCAGCCCCAGCATTTT